The TCR beta chain described here comes from a study of molecular identifiers for immune sequencing clone quantification. The CDR3 has 13 amino acids. In germline, CDR1 is SNHLY, CDR2 FYNNEI. Trimming stripped 2 bases from V and 5 bases from J, with 10 bases between. Libraries for naive CD8 T cells, which were made from around 18,000 to 910,000 sorted cells, drew on 10%, 30% or 50% of the RNA. This clonotype was counted at least ten times. MiXCR, applied by TCRdb to the PCR reads, yields one record per CDR3 protein. The profile shows 600,000 to 650,000 distinct CDR3 sequences, just under 20% of them singletons.

The source material was naive CD8+ T cells from blood, with Jurkat cell RNA spiked in. As to subset: FACS-sorted CD8+CD4-CCR7+CD45RA+ naive T cells. This receptor was taken from a human donor in good health. Some libraries in this study had Jurkat cell RNA spiked in. The chain recombines TRBV2 with TRBJ2-7, with D unclear. Written as DNA, the CDR3 is TGTGCCAGCAGTGAATCGTATGGGCACGAGCAGTACTTC. Amino acid sequence: CASSESYGHEQYF.